This T cell receptor (beta chain) was retrieved from a study of graft-versus-host responses after intestinal transplantation. Study-level information: Each recipient received a multivisceral, liver-intestinal, or isolated intestinal graft. Anti-thymocyte globulin induction, then tacrolimus and steroids for around 3 years, went to all recipients. Regarding the study as a whole: Recipient bone marrow held GvH clones, some seen earlier in ileum or blood. Early declines in HvG clones that occurred post-transplant were associated with peak circulating GvH clone levels.

Concerning this clone: Its target is unknown.

Measured with immunoSEQ multiplex PCR; TCRdb has only the in-frame clones, and not every one. The sample holds about 110,000 clones, about 87% seen once. From germline, CDR1 is SGHRS and CDR2 YFSETQ. This CDR3 has 17 amino acids. The receptor's source is a human donor who was the organ donor for an intestinal transplant. This sequence joins TRBV5-1 and TRBJ2-5, with 9 bases lining up with TRBD2. The assigned J gene may be wrong: the sequence end matches TRBJ2-7 better. Sequenced material: unstimulated CD4+ T cells sorted from spleen or lymph node cells, taken before transplant. The CDR3 DNA is TGCGCCAGCAGCCCACGGGCCGCGGGGGGGAAAATCTACGAGCAGTACTTC. Translation gives CASSPRAAGGKIYEQYF.